This T cell receptor beta chain was retrieved from a study of somatic mutations in cytotoxic T cells in rheumatoid arthritis. Findings and caveats of the study: CD8+ T-cell clonality showed no significant difference between rheumatoid arthritis patients and age-matched healthy controls. Some patients, about an eighth of the roughly 65, had a largest CD8+ clone that exceeded 20% of CD8+ cells.

Repertoires were generated with immunoSEQ multiplex PCR, while TCRdb's copy carries only in-frame clones and drops some. The sample holds roughly 25,000 clones, 70% to 80% seen once. Flow cytometry was used to check the purity of CD4+ and CD8+ cells, which had been isolated by positive magnetic bead selection. In this sample, this clone turned up a few times. Its antigen remains unidentified. J gave up 2 bases and V 8 bases, and 5 bases lay outside the gene matches. The germline V gene encodes CDR1 SEHNR and CDR2 FQNEAQ (reference sequence). The CDR3 sequence is 14 residues long. Input material: CD8+ T cells sorted from blood. This TCR came from a woman in her late teens or twenties in good health. The chain couples TRBV7-9 to TRBJ1-3, with 8 bases matching TRBD1. CDR3 bases: TGTGCCAGCCACCAGACAGGGGCTGGAAACACCATATATTTT. It encodes CASHQTGAGNTIYF.